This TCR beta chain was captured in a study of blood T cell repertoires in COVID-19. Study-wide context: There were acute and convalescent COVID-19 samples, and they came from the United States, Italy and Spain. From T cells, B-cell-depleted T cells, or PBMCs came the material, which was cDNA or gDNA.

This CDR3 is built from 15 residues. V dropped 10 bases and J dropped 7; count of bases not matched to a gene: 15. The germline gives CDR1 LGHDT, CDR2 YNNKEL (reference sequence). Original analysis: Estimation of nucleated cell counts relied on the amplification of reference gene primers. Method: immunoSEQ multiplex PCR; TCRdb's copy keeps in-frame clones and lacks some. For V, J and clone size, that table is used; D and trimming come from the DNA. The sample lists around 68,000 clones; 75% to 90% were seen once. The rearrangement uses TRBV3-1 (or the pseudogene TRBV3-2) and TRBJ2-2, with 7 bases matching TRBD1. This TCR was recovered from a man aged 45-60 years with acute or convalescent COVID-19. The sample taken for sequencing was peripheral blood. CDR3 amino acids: CATENRGTVGGELFF. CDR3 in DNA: TGTGCCACCGAAAACAGGGGAACGGTCGGCGGGGAGCTGTTTTTT.